These 3 T cell receptor beta chains originate from one sample sequenced in a study of graft-versus-host responses after intestinal transplantation (dated by TCRdb to the early 2020s). The library was generated by the immunoSEQ multiplex PCR assay. TCRdb's version of the immuneACCESS table is confined to in-frame rearrangements and falls short of the full clone set. An unresolved V gene accounts for under half of the shortfall where checked; the remainder is of unknown origin. This sample comprises about 23,000 clones, 35% to 50% of them detected only once. 1.3% to 1.5% of the sample rests with the top ten. This specimen's time point label, interpreted: cells obtained before transplantation from donor or recipient. In the mixed lymphocyte reactions, approximately 200,000 CFSE-labeled pre-transplant responders were plated with approximately 200,000 irradiated violet-dye-labeled stimulators and cultured for six to seven days.

The source material was alloreactive CD8+ T cells from a mixed lymphocyte reaction culture, sampled before transplantation. The cell subset or site label for this specimen denotes: CFSE-low proliferating T cells sorted from roughly 6-day pre-transplant mixed lymphocyte reaction (GvH or HvG direction). These receptors all stem from a human patient who was an organ donor for intestinal transplantation.

Here the CDR3 DNA reads TGTGCCAGCAGTGCCAACAGGGTTGGTACAGATACGCAGTATTTT. Protein: CASSANRVGTDTQYF. The J gene is TRBJ2-3, the V gene TRBV27, with a possible D match to TRBD1 (6 bases). Germline CDR1 is MNHEY and CDR2 is SMNVEV (reference sequence). V was cut by 5 bases and J by 3 bases, with 15 bases left in between. The CDR3 length is 15 residues.

The chain has TRBV9 and TRBJ1-1, with D maybe TRBD1 (6 bases). The CDR3 length is 16 residues. Germline CDR1 reads SGDLS; CDR2 reads YYNGEE. The V and J ends lost 0 bases and 0 bases respectively, with 12 bases between them. CDR3 region: CASSVAGGWVNTEAFF. For the CDR3, the DNA is TGTGCCAGCAGCGTAGCTGGGGGCTGGGTGAACACTGAAGCTTTCTTT.

Within the sample, this clone is medium-sized. The V gene is TRBV10-3, the J gene TRBJ2-7, with 9 bases lining up with TRBD1. Germline V CDR1 and CDR2: ENHRY, SYGVKD. J lost 1 base, V lost 10 bases, and 17 bases had no gene match. The CDR3 length is 17 residues. CDR3 region: CATIRGVGGQGSYEQYF. As DNA, the CDR3 is TGTGCCACTATCCGGGGCGTCGGGGGACAGGGTTCCTACGAGCAGTACTTC.